This entry lists 23 T cell receptor beta chains sequenced from one sample in a study of blood T cell repertoires in COVID-19. Assay used: immunoSEQ multiplex PCR; TCRdb lists only in-frame clones, some missing. The sample records 200,000 to 300,000 clones, around 85% being singletons. Sequenced input: peripheral blood. The source is a woman aged 60-70 years with active or convalescent COVID-19.

A few counts support this clone. The genes are TRBV4-1 and TRBJ2-2; 7 nucleotides match TRBD2. This CDR3 contains 15 residues. Per germline, CDR1 MGHRA and CDR2 YSYEKL. V gave up 3 bases and J gave up 8 bases; unmatched junction bases: 9. The CDR3, as DNA: TGCGCCAGCAGCCAGATGACTAGCCAGTCGGGGGAGCTGTTTTTT. Its translation: CASSQMTSQSGELFF.

The chain is built from TRBV6-5 and TRBJ1-2; 9 bases are a match to TRBD1. Germline V gene lookup returns CDR1 MNHEY and CDR2 SVGAGI. This CDR3 spans 14 amino acids. With V trimmed by 11 bases and J by 4 bases, 11 bases remained unmatched. This chain's CDR3 is CAGQGYVDGYGYTF. The CDR3 DNA follows: TGTGCCGGACAGGGGTACGTAGACGGCTATGGCTACACCTTC.

The chain recombines TRBV6-6 with TRBJ2-2; perhaps TRBD1 as D (6 bases). CDR3 length: 16 residues. The germline V gene has CDR1 MNHNY and CDR2 SVGAGI (reference sequence). V dropped 3 bases and J dropped 0 bases, with 11 bases sitting between them. CDR3 coding DNA: TGTGCCAGCAGTTATTTGGGGACATCGAACACCGGGGAGCTGTTTTTT. Translated: CASSYLGTSNTGELFF.

This clone was seen only a few times. V usage is TRBV28 and J usage is TRBJ1-2; no firm D call. Germline V gene data show CDR1 as MDHEN and CDR2 as SYDVKM. Deletions cut 7 bases from V and 4 bases from J, with 13 bases between. The CDR3 runs 13 residues. The CDR3 sequence is CASIYKSGYGYTF. In DNA, the CDR3 is TGTGCCAGCATCTACAAATCGGGCTATGGCTACACCTTC.

The chain links TRBV10-3 to TRBJ2-3; maybe TRBD1 (6 bases). The germline CDR1 and CDR2 sequences are ENHRY and SYGVKD. CDR3 length equals 14 residues. Trimming removed 1 base from V and 3 bases from J, with 8 bases in between. CDR3 nucleotides: TGTGCCATCAGTGAGTTGCAGGGGACAGATACGCAGTATTTT. Its protein product is CAISELQGTDTQYF.

The CDR3 DNA is TGCGCCAGCAGCCAAGAAGCGTACTATGGCTACACCTTC. Encoded protein: CASSQEAYYGYTF. V and J are TRBV4-1 and TRBJ1-2; no clear D gene. CDR1 and CDR2 from the germline V gene are MGHRA and YSYEKL. Trimming removed 0 bases from V and 3 bases from J, with 5 bases in between. The CDR3 spans 13 residues.

The chain is built from TRBV6-5 and TRBJ1-6; 9 nucleotides agree with TRBD1. CDR3 length: 14 residues. Germline trimming cut 8 bases from V and 7 bases from J; bases unmatched to any gene: 6. Germline V gene sequence: CDR1 MNHEY, CDR2 SVGAGI. CDR3 coding DNA: TGTGCCAGCCAACCGGGACAGGGAAATTCACCCCTCCACTTT. It translates to CASQPGQGNSPLHF.

This rearrangement joins TRBV5-1 to TRBJ1-1; weak D call: TRBD1 (5 bases). This CDR3 comprises 16 residues. Germline V lookup: CDR1 SGHRS, CDR2 YFSETQ. V shed 4 bases and J shed 5 bases, with 21 bases lying between them. This CDR3 is CASSLRMNGRGTEAFF. CDR3 DNA sequence: TGCGCCAGCAGCCTAAGGATGAACGGAAGGGGAACTGAAGCTTTCTTT.

The table lists this clone with many counts. Other DNA sequences in the sample encode the same CDR3. The chain has TRBV7-8 and TRBJ1-1; 7 bases are a match to TRBD1. The CDR3 spans 16 residues. With V trimmed by 5 bases and J by 0 bases, 9 bases remained unmatched. Germline values: CDR1 SGHVS, CDR2 FQNEAQ. The CDR3 coding sequence is TGTGCCAGCAGCCCACGACAGGGTCCCATGAACACTGAAGCTTTCTTT. This sequence encodes CASSPRQGPMNTEAFF.

J is TRBJ2-5 and V is TRBV30, with TRBD2 matching 8 bases. The CDR3 totals 15 residues. The trim removed 4 bases at V and 1 base at J, leaving 8 bases unmatched. Per germline, CDR1 GTSNPN and CDR2 SVGIG (reference sequence). The CDR3 sequence is CAWTPGGGLQETQYF. In DNA form, the CDR3 reads TGTGCCTGGACCCCGGGGGGGGGCCTCCAAGAGACCCAGTACTTC.

The CDR3 loop reads CSVGSPTDTQYF. The CDR3 DNA follows: TGCAGCGTTGGAAGCCCGACAGATACGCAGTATTTT. This rearrangement joins TRBV29-1 to TRBJ2-3; D is ambiguous. Germline CDR1 reads SQVTM; CDR2 reads ANQGSEA. V lost 4 bases and J 3 bases, leaving 8 bases between the germline ends. The CDR3 is 12 amino acids.

V gene TRBV15 combines with J gene TRBJ1-3; unclear D gene. The V gene's germline CDR1 is LNHNV and CDR2 YYDKDF (reference sequence). V gave up 0 bases and J gave up 0 bases, with 9 bases separating them. The CDR3 covers 16 residues. The CDR3 bases are TGTGCCACCAGCAGAGATCACGCGCCCTCTGGAAACACCATATATTTT. Its translation is CATSRDHAPSGNTIYF.

This chain connects TRBV5-5 to TRBJ2-7; 7 bases match TRBD1. Trimming cost V 2 bases and J 1 base; bases outside gene matches: 6. The CDR3 spans 15 residues. Per germline, CDR1 SGHKS and CDR2 YYEKEE (reference sequence). CDR3 amino acids: CASSLTGQNSYEQYV. The CDR3 DNA is TGTGCCAGCAGCTTAACGGGACAGAATTCCTACGAGCAGTACGTC.

This chain connects TRBV28 to TRBJ2-2, with D possibly matching TRBD1 (5 bases). The V gene lost 1 base and the J gene lost 4 bases, with 13 bases spanning the gap. This CDR3 comprises 16 residues. Per germline, CDR1 MDHEN and CDR2 SYDVKM. The CDR3 nucleotides are TGTGCCAGCAGTTTATCCCCGCCAGGGTCCACCGGGGAGCTGTTTTTT. It yields the protein CASSLSPPGSTGELFF.

The chain combines TRBV27 with TRBJ2-5, with a weak D call TRBD1 (6 bases). Germline CDR1 is MNHEY and CDR2 is SMNVEV (reference sequence). This CDR3 is built from 17 residues. V shed 6 bases and J shed 5 bases, with 25 bases lying between them. CDR3 in amino acids: CASRPLGQGLSRETQYF. CDR3 nucleotides: TGTGCCAGCAGGCCCCTCGGCCAGGGGCTCAGTCGGGAGACCCAGTACTTC.

V gene TRBV9 combines with J gene TRBJ2-1, with TRBD2 matching over 7 bases. Trimming cost V 4 bases and J 3 bases; bases outside gene matches: 10. Germline CDR1 reads SGDLS; CDR2 reads YYNGEE. The CDR3 loop spans 16 amino acids. The CDR3 region is CASSSRTQRDYNEQFF. Written as DNA, the CDR3 is TGTGCCAGCAGCTCCCGGACTCAGCGGGACTACAATGAGCAGTTCTTC. Full variable domain (missing parts from reference TRBV9 and TRBJ2-1): DSGVTQTPKHLITATGQRVTLRCSPRSGDLSVYWYQQSLDQGLQFLIQYYNGEERAKGNILERFSAQQFPDLHSELNLSSLELGDSALYFCASSSRTQRDYNEQFFGPGTRLTVL.

The V gene is TRBV10-3, the J gene TRBJ1-2, with a tentative D call TRBD1 (5 bases). Deletions cut 6 bases from V and 1 base from J, with 15 bases between. The CDR3 is 15 amino acids. CDR1 and CDR2 from the germline V gene are ENHRY and SYGVKD. CDR3 DNA sequence: TGTGCCATCAGAAGTCAGCAGGGCCTTAACTATGGCTACACCTTC. This gives the protein CAIRSQQGLNYGYTF.

V is TRBV5-6 and J is TRBJ1-2, with TRBD1 identical over 11 bases. After removal of 4 bases from V and 4 bases from J, the junction contained 6 bases not matched to a gene. The CDR3 totals 15 residues. Germline CDR1 reads SGHDT; CDR2 reads YYEEEE. In DNA form, the CDR3 reads TGTGCCAGCAGCAGAGGGACAGGGGGATTCTATGGCTACACCTTC. This encodes CASSRGTGGFYGYTF.

The J gene is TRBJ2-2, the V gene TRBV7-3; the D gene is possibly TRBD1 (7 bases). This CDR3 comprises 16 residues. V was shortened by 5 bases and J by 3 bases, with 16 bases between the two germline ends. From germline, CDR1 is SGHTA and CDR2 FQGTGA. CDR3: CASSLTQGGYTGELFF. The CDR3 DNA sequence: TGTGCCAGCAGCCTTACGCAGGGGGGCTACACCGGGGAGCTGTTTTTT. Based on the CDR3 plus reference TRBV7-3 and TRBJ2-2, the full variable domain is GAGVSQTPSNKVTEKGKYVELRCDPISGHTALYWYRQSLGQGPEFLIYFQGTGAADDSGLPNDRFFAVRPEGSVSTLKIQRTERGDSAVYLCASSLTQGGYTGELFFGEGSRLTVL.

V is TRBV5-4 and J is TRBJ2-7; a possible D gene is TRBD2 (5 bases). The V gene's germline CDR1 is SGHNT and CDR2 YYREEE (reference sequence). Trimming pared 0 bases from V and 3 bases from J, leaving 10 bases between. This CDR3 has 14 residues. CDR3 bases: TGTGCCAGCAGCTTGGCGGGGTCTAACTACGAGCAGTACTTC. The encoded protein is CASSLAGSNYEQYF. The complete variable domain, with remaining parts taken from reference TRBV5-4 and TRBJ2-7, reads ETGVTQSPTHLIKTRGQQVTLRCSSQSGHNTVSWYQQALGQGPQFIFQYYREEENGRGNFPPRFSGLQFPNYSSELNVNALELDDSALYLCASSLAGSNYEQYFGPGTRLTVT.

The rearrangement joins TRBV4-1 to TRBJ2-1; 10 bases fit TRBD2. Germline assignment: CDR1 MGHRA and CDR2 YSYEKL. This CDR3 has 15 residues. J gave up 6 bases and V 1 base, and 3 bases lay outside the gene matches. The CDR3 sequence is CASSQASGGANEQFF. The CDR3, as DNA: TGCGCCAGCAGCCAAGCGAGCGGGGGGGCCAATGAGCAGTTCTTC.

The chain links TRBV2 to TRBJ2-1; 9 bases agree with TRBD1. This CDR3 has 14 residues. Germline CDR1 reads SNHLY; CDR2 reads FYNNEI. J gave up 9 bases and V 6 bases, and 9 bases lay outside the gene matches. CDR3 DNA: TGTGCCAGCAGCGTTCAACAGGGGGCCGGTGAGCAGTTCTTC. Amino acids: CASSVQQGAGEQFF. The full variable domain, with the rest looked up from reference TRBV2 and TRBJ2-1, is EPEVTQTPSHQVTQMGQEVILRCVPISNHLYFYWYRQILGQKVEFLVSFYNNEISEKSEIFDDQFSVERPDGSNFTLKIRSTKLEDSAMYFCASSVQQGAGEQFFGPGTRLTVL.

The rearrangement uses TRBV9 and TRBJ2-1, with a weak D call TRBD1 (6 bases). The V end was cut by 4 bases, the J end by 7 bases, with 24 bases between. This CDR3 contains 17 residues. Germline V gene data show CDR1 as SGDLS and CDR2 as YYNGEE. The CDR3 DNA follows: TGTGCCAGCAGCTCACTGGTGGGGGCAGCCCGTGGGAATGAGCAGTTCTTC. This gives the protein CASSSLVGAARGNEQFF. Full variable domain (missing parts from reference TRBV9 and TRBJ2-1): DSGVTQTPKHLITATGQRVTLRCSPRSGDLSVYWYQQSLDQGLQFLIQYYNGEERAKGNILERFSAQQFPDLHSELNLSSLELGDSALYFCASSSLVGAARGNEQFFGPGTRLTVL.